These T cell receptor beta chains were read from a single sample in a study of cytomegalovirus exposure and HLA in healthy donors. Data came from immunoSEQ multiplex PCR; TCRdb stores just in-frame clones and leaves some out. The sample has 170,000 or so clones; 86% are singletons. The material sequenced was PBMCs. The receptors derive from a woman aged 18-29 years in good health and CMV-seronegative. CDR3s include the opening cysteine and the closing phenylalanine or tryptophan. The D gene is left open where the match is weak.

>NA|TRBJ2-5|TRBV28
TGTGCCAGCAGTTTCCCCATTTCCCCGGGTAGCCAAGAGACCCAGTACTTC
CASSFPISPGSQETQYF
>NA|TRBJ1-2|TRBV19
TGTGCCATTCAGACTTCTAACTATGGCTACACCTTC
CAIQTSNYGYTF
>NA|TRBJ1-2|TRBV6-8
TGTGCCAGCATTGCCGGGACTGCAAGCCTGGGCTACACCTTC
CASIAGTASLGYTF
>NA|TRBJ1-1|TRBV30
TGTGCCTGGGGTGACAGGCCTTATGAAGCTTTCTTT
CAWGDRPYEAFF
>NA|TRBJ2-7|TRBV6-1
TGTGCCAGCAGTGAAGGACAGGACTACGAGCAGTACTTC
CASSEGQDYEQYF
>TRBD2|TRBJ2-2|TRBV27
TGTGCCAGCGGCTTAACCCTGGGACTAGCGAATACCGGGGAGCTGTTTTTT
CASGLTLGLANTGELFF
>NA|TRBJ1-2|TRBV18
TGTGCCAGCTCCTCCAATCAGGCAGAGAATGGCTACACCTTC
CASSSNQAENGYTF
>NA|TRBJ1-1|TRBV7-9
TGTGCCAGCAGGGGGGCCCTAGACACTGAAGCTTTCTTT
CASRGALDTEAFF
>TRBD2|TRBJ2-7|TRBV28
TGTGCCAGCGGGACTAGCGGTAACTACGAGCAGTACTTC
CASGTSGNYEQYF
>TRBD1|TRBJ1-2|TRBV6-1
TGTGCCAGCAGTGGACAGGGGGCGGGGAACTATGGCTACACCTTC
CASSGQGAGNYGYTF
>NA|TRBJ1-4|TRBV11-2
TGTGCCAGCAGCTCCTTTGTGGGGCCAACTAATGAAAAACTGTTTTTT
CASSSFVGPTNEKLFF
>NA|TRBJ2-3|TRBV10-3
TGTGCCATCAGTGGGGGGGCGGGCCGGGGGGCCCAAGATACGCAGTATTTT
CAISGGAGRGAQDTQYF